This T cell receptor (beta chain) was observed in a study of control samples from healthy donors and cancer patients. This CDR3 is built from 11 residues. V lost 3 bases to trimming and J lost 8 bases; unmatched junction nucleotides: 2. The germline CDR1 and CDR2 sequences are GTSNPN and SVGIG (reference sequence). Using immunoSEQ multiplex PCR, the repertoire was profiled, and TCRdb retains in-frame clones only, with some absent. The data hold tens of thousands of clones, with over 65% observed a single time. Input material: blood. This TCR came from a man in his 60s in good health. The rearrangement links TRBV30 to TRBJ1-2; 8 bases align to TRBD1. CDR3 in amino acids: CAWRTGVGYTF. The DNA for the CDR3 is TGTGCCTGGAGGACAGGGGTCGGCTACACCTTC.